The rows below give T cell receptor beta chains drawn from one sample of a study of blood T cell repertoires in COVID-19. Assay: immunoSEQ multiplex PCR; the TCRdb copy retains only in-frame clones and omits some. This table holds 30,000 to 40,000 clones, 81% found once. Material: peripheral blood. These receptors were taken from a man in his 70s with COVID-19, enrolled during active disease. Both conserved end residues are part of each CDR3. The order of the fields is CDR3 DNA, CDR3 protein, clone size, D gene, V gene, J gene. A D gene is named only where the DNA matches it firmly. Expanded clones are given a class, and other clones once, few, many or no size at all.

TGTGCCACCAGAGAAACCGGGACAGGGGGCTTCAATGAGCAGTTCTTC,CATRETGTGGFNEQFF,-,TRBD1,TRBV24-1,TRBJ2-1
TGTGCCAGCACCAGACAGGGCACAGACCTTAACTATGGCTACACCTTC,CASTRQGTDLNYGYTF,few,TRBD1,TRBV28,TRBJ1-2
TGTGCCAGCAGCTTCTCTGCGACACATAATTCACCCCTCCACTTT,CASSFSATHNSPLHF,few,-,TRBV7-8,TRBJ1-6
TGTGCCACCAGTGACCCCCTACTGAGCGGGAGAGACAATGAGCAGTTCTTC,CATSDPLLSGRDNEQFF,-,TRBD2,TRBV24-1,TRBJ2-1
TGTGCCAGCAGCCAAGTGGGCGGGAGCTCCAATGAGCAGTTCTTC,CASSQVGGSSNEQFF,-,TRBD2,TRBV14,TRBJ2-1
TGTGCCAGCAGTTACGGGCATTACTGGATGAACACTGAAGCTTTCTTT,CASSYGHYWMNTEAFF,-,-,TRBV6-5,TRBJ1-1
TGTGCCACCAGTGATTCAAAGGACAGGACTAACTATGGCTACACCTTC,CATSDSKDRTNYGYTF,few,TRBD1,TRBV24-1,TRBJ1-2
TGTGCCAGCAGCCTCGGACAGGGAACAACTAATGAAAAACTGTTTTTT,CASSLGQGTTNEKLFF,-,TRBD1,TRBV3-1/TRBV3-2,TRBJ1-4
TGTGCCAGCAGTGAAAGTAGGGGACTAGCGAACGAGCAGTACTTC,CASSESRGLANEQYF,-,TRBD2,TRBV25-1,TRBJ2-7
TGTGCCAGCAGTACCTACGGGACAGGGGCCACTGAAGCTTTCTTT,CASSTYGTGATEAFF,-,TRBD1,TRBV27,TRBJ1-1
TGCAGCGTTGAGAGGGGGCTTGGCTACACCTTC,CSVERGLGYTF,-,TRBD1,TRBV29-1,TRBJ1-2
TGTGCCAGCAGCCAAGTTGGACAGAACTACGAGCAGTACTTC,CASSQVGQNYEQYF,-,-,TRBV4-2,TRBJ2-7
TGTGCCAGCACCCCCCTAGGTGGCGAGCAGTACTTC,CASTPLGGEQYF,-,-,TRBV28,TRBJ2-7
TGTGCCAGCAGCCACCACAACAGGGATTACTATGGCTACACCTTC,CASSHHNRDYYGYTF,-,-,TRBV3-1/TRBV3-2,TRBJ1-2